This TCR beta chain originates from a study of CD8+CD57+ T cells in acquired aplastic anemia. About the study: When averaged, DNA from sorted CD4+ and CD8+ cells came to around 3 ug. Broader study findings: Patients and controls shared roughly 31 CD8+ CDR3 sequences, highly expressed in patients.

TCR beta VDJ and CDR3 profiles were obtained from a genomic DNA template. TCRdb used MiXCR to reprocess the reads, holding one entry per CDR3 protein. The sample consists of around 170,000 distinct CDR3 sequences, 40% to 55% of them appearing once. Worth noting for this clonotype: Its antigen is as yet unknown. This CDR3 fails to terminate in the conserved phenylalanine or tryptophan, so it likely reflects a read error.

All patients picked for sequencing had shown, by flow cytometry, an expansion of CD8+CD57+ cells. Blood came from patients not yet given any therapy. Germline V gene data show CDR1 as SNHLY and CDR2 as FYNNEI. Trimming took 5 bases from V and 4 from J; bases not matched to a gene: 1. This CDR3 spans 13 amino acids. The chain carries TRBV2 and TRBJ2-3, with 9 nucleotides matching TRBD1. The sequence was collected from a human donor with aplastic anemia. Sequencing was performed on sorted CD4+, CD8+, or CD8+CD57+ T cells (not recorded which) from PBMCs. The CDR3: CASSTGGADTQYS. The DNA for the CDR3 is TGTGCCAGCAGTACAGGGGGCGCAGATACGCAGTATTCT.